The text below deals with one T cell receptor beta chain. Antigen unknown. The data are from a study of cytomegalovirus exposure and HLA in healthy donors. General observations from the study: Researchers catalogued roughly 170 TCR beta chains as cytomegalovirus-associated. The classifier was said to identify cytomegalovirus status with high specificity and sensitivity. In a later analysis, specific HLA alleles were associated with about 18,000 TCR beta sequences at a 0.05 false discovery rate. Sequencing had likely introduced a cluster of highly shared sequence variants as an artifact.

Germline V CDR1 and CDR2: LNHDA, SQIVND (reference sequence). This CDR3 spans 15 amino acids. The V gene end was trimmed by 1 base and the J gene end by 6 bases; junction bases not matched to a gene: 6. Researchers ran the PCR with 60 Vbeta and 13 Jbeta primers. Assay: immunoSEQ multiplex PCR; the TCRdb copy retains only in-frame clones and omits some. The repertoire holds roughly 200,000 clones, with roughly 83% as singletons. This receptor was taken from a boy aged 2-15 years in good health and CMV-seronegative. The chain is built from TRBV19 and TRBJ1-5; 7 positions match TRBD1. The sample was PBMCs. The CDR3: CASSIGEGGVQPQHF. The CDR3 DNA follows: TGTGCCAGTAGTATAGGGGAAGGGGGCGTTCAGCCCCAGCATTTT.